This T cell receptor (beta chain) was identified in a study of breast tumors, draining lymph nodes, adjacent tissues. Study conclusions and caveats: Findings are consistent with lymph node origin and intratumoral expansion of most tumor T cells. Tumor repertoires ranked between lymph nodes and nontumor tissue in diversity, with V and J gene preferences.

Comment on this clonotype: The antigen is not known. Since the CDR3 does not end with the conserved phenylalanine or tryptophan, this likely comes from a read error.

MiXCR was run by TCRdb on the multiplex PCR reads, yielding one entry per CDR3 protein. The sample lists approximately 130,000 distinct CDR3 sequences, approximately 22% occurring once. Samples came from axillary lymph nodes draining the breast cancer. The germline CDR1 and CDR2 sequences are ENHRY and SYGVKD. This CDR3 comprises 13 residues. The genes are TRBV10-3 and TRBJ2-2, with 8 bases aligning to TRBD2. The TCR comes from a female donor with breast cancer. Some clones in this sample may be carry-over from other donors' samples. The sequenced sample was axillary lymph node tissue. The DNA of the CDR3 is TGTGCTACCGGACTAGCAATAGGCGGGGAGCTGTTTCTT. Its protein product is CATGLAIGGELFL.